The entry below describes one TCR beta chain. These data originate in a study of blood T cell repertoires in COVID-19. In germline, CDR1 is LGHDT, CDR2 YNNKEL (reference sequence). The CDR3 extends over 14 amino acids. Trimming pared 5 bases from V and 2 bases from J, leaving 13 bases between. Seattle enrolled patients during active infection and tracked them longitudinally. In the source study's methods: Estimation of nucleated cell counts was performed using reference gene primer amplification. Repertoires were generated with immunoSEQ multiplex PCR, while TCRdb's copy carries only in-frame clones and drops some. V and J calls and clone size follow that table, whereas D and trimming were derived from the DNA. The data hold hundreds of thousands of clones, with 85% to 90% observed a single time.

V and J are TRBV3-1 (or the pseudogene TRBV3-2) and TRBJ2-7; D not resolved. The sequencing sample was made of peripheral blood. The sequence came from a woman in her 50s with COVID-19, enrolled during active disease. In DNA form, the CDR3 reads TGTGCCAGCAGCTTTGCCGTCGAGCCCTACGAGCAGTACTTC. It translates to CASSFAVEPYEQYF.